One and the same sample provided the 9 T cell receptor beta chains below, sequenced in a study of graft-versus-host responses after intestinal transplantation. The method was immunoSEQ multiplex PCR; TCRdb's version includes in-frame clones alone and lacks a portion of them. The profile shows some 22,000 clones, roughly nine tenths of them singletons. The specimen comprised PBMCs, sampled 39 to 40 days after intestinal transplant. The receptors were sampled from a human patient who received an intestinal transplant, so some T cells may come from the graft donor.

The CDR3 bases are TGTGCCAGCAGTTACTCTGTGGGACAGGCCTACACCATATATTTT. Protein sequence: CASSYSVGQAYTIYF. The chain links TRBV6-5 to TRBJ1-3, with 8 bases identical to TRBD1. With V trimmed by 0 bases and J by 8 bases, 6 bases remained unmatched. From germline, CDR1 is MNHEY and CDR2 SVGAGI. The CDR3 loop spans 15 amino acids.

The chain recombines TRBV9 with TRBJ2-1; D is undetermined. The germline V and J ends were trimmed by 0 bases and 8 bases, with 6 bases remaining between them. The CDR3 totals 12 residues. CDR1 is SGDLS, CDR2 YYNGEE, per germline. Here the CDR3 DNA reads TGTGCCAGCAGCGTAGGGTCCGATGAGCAGTTCTTC. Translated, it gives CASSVGSDEQFF.

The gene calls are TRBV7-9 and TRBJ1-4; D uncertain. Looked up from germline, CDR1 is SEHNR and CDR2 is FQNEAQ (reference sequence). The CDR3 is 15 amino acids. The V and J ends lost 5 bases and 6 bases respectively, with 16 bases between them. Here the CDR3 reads CASSPAVPRDEKLFF. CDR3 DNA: TGTGCCAGCAGCCCCGCTGTACCACGGGATGAAAAACTGTTTTTT.

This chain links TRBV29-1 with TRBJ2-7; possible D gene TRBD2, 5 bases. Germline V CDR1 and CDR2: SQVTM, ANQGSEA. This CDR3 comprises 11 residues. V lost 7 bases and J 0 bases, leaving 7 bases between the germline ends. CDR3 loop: CSDRDSYEQYF. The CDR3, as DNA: TGCAGCGACCGGGACTCCTACGAGCAGTACTTC.

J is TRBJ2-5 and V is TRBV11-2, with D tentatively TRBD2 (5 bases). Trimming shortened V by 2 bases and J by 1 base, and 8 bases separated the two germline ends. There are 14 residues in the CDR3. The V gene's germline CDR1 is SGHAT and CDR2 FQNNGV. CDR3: CASSLRAGQETQYF. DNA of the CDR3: TGTGCCAGCAGCTTAAGGGCGGGCCAAGAGACCCAGTACTTC. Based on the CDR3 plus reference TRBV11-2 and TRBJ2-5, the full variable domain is EAGVAQSPRYKIIEKRQSVAFWCNPISGHATLYWYQQILGQGPKLLIQFQNNGVVDDSQLPKDRFSAERLKGVDSTLKIQPAKLEDSAVYLCASSLRAGQETQYFGPGTRLLVL.

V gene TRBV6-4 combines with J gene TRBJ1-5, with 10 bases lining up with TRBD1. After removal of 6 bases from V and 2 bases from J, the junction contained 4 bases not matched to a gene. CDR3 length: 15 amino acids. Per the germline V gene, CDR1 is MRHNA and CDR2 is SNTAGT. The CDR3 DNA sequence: TGTGCCAGCAGCGAGACAGGGGGCGGCAATCAGCCCCAGCATTTT. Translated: CASSETGGGNQPQHF.

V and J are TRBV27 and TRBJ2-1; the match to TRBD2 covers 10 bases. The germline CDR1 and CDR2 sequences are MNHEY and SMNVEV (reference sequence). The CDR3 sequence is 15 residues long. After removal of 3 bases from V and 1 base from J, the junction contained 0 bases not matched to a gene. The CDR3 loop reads CASSLTSGSYNEQFF. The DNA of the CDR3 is TGTGCCAGCAGTTTGACTAGCGGGTCCTACAATGAGCAGTTCTTC.

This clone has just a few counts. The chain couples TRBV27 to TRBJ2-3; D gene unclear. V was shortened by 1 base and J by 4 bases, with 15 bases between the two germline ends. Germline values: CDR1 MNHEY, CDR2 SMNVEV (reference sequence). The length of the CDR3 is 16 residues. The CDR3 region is CASSLWPKDGADTQYF. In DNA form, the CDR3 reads TGTGCCAGCAGTTTATGGCCCAAAGATGGGGCAGATACGCAGTATTTT.

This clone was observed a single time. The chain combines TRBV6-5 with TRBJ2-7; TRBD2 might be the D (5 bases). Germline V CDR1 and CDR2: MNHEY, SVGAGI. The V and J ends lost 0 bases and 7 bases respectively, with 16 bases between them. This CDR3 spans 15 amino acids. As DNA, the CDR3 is TGTGCCAGCAGTTACTCGAGTCAATTCACGGGAGAGCAGTACTTC. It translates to CASSYSSQFTGEQYF.